This TCR beta chain was identified in a study of spatial heterogeneity in lung cancer. Study details: There were, on average, more than 8.5 raw-read appearances for each unique TCR and UMI combination.

CDR1 is DFQATT, CDR2 SNEGSKA, per germline (reference sequence). The CDR3 runs to 14 residues. V lost 6 bases to trimming and J lost 6 bases; unmatched junction nucleotides: 9. Every molecule of TCR cDNA had its own unique molecular identifier. Via MiXCR, TCRdb re-called the 5' RACE reads, giving one row per CDR3 protein. The sample has some 83,000 distinct CDR3 sequences; 15% to 25% are singletons. This clonotype was seen repeatedly, ten times or more. The antigen remains undetermined. General study points: Blood carried ubiquitous expanded tumor TCRs more at resection than follow-up.

Regarding time point: sample taken at primary tumor resection. Sequencing was performed on whole RNA extracted from tumor and nontumor lung tissue, or from frozen PBMC, and the material was left unsorted. There were 65 or so donors, all of them untreated patients with early-stage non-small cell lung cancer. This clonotype originated in a male donor with early-stage non-small cell lung cancer. The genes are TRBV20-1 and TRBJ2-1; 9 bases match TRBD2. Sequencing used PBMCs, obtained at surgery. The CDR3 coding sequence is TGCAGTGCACCGGGACTAGCATTAGGCAATGAGCAGTTCTTC. Its translation is CSAPGLALGNEQFF.